This T cell receptor beta chain comes out of a study of shared T cell receptors in the human thymus. The CDR3 loop spans 16 amino acids. J lost 2 bases, V lost 5 bases, and 12 bases had no gene match. Germline values: CDR1 LNHNV, CDR2 YYDKDF (reference sequence). Method: immunoSEQ multiplex PCR; TCRdb's copy keeps in-frame clones and lacks some. The repertoire holds fewer than 700,000 clones, with 88% as singletons. These same records also appear under a second study, on human thymus T cells. That investigation notes: Resections from corrective heart surgery supplied the thymus tissue. Related research has reported that thymic repertoires overlap highly among unrelated individuals.

Sample: thymocytes. V usage is TRBV15 and J usage is TRBJ2-7; TRBD2 agrees at 7 bases. This TCR derives from a boy under two years old with a congenital heart defect. The CDR3 DNA sequence: TGTGCCACCAGCCGAAAACAGCGGGGAAGTCCCTACGAGCAGTACTTC. Translated: CATSRKQRGSPYEQYF.